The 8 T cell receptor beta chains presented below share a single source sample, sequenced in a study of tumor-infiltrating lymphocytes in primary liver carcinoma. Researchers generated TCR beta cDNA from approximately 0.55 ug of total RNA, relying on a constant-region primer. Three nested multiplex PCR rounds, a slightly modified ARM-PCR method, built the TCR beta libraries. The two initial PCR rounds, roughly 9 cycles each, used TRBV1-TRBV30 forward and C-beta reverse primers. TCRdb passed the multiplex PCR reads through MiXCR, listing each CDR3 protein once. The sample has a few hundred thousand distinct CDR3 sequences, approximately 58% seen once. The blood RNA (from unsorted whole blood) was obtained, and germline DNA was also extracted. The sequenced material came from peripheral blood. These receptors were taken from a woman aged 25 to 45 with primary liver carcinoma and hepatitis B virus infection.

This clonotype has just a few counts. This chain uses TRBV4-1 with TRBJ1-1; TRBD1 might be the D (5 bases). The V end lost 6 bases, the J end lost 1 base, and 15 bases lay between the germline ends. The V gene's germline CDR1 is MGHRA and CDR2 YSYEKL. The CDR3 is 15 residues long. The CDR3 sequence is CASSWDRGRNTEAFF. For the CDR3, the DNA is TGCGCCAGCAGTTGGGACCGGGGGAGGAACACTGAAGCTTTCTTT.

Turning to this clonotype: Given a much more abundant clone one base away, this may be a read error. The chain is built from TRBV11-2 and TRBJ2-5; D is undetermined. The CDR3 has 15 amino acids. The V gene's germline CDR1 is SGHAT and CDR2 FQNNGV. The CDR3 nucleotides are TGTGTCAGCAGCTTAGAGGCAGTAGGTGGAGAGACCCAGTACTTC. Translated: CVSSLEAVGGETQYF. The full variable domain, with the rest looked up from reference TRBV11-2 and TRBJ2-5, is EAGVAQSPRYKIIEKRQSVAFWCNPISGHATLYWYQQILGQGPKLLIQFQNNGVVDDSQLPKDRFSAERLKGVDSTLKIQPAKLEDSAVYLCVSSLEAVGGETQYFGPGTRLLVL.

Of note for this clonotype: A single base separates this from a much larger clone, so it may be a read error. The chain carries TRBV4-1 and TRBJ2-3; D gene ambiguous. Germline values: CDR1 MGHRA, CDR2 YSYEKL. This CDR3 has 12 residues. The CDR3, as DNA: TGCGCCAGCAGCCAAGGTCCAGATAGGCAGTATTTT. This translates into CASSQGPDRQYF.

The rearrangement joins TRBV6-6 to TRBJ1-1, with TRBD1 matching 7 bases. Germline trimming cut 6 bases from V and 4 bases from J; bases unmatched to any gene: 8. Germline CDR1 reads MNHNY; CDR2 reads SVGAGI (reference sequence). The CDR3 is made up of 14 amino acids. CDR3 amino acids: CASSQRQGTTEAFF. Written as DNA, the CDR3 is TGTGCCAGCAGCCAAAGACAGGGAACCACTGAAGCTTTCTTT.

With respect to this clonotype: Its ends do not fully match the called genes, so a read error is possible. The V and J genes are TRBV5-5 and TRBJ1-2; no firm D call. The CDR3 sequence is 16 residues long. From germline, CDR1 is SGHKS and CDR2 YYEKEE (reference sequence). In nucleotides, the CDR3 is TGTACCAGCAGCTTGGAATATTTAGTGCAGCCCTATGGCTACACCTTC. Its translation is CTSSLEYLVQPYGYTF.

CDR3 loop: CASRRDNSYEQYF. CDR3 bases: TGCGCCAGCAGGAGGGACAATTCCTACGAGCAGTACTTC. The V and J genes are TRBV4-1 and TRBJ2-7; D possibly corresponds to TRBD1 (6 bases). CDR1 and CDR2 from the germline V gene are MGHRA and YSYEKL. V was pared by 6 bases and J by 1 base, with 10 bases between. The CDR3 has 13 residues.

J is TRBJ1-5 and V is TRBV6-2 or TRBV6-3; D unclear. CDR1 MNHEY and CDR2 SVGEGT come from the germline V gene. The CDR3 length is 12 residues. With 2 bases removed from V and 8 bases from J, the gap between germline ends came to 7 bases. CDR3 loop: CASSYPPEPQHF. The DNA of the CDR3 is TGTGCCAGCAGTTACCCTCCCGAGCCCCAGCATTTT.

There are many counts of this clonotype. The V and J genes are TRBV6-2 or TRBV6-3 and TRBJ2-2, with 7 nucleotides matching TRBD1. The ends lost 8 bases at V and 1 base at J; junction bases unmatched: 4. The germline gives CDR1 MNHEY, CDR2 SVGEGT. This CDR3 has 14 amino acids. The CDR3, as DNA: TGTGCCAGCCGGGGACAGATGAACACCGGGGAGCTGTTTTTT. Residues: CASRGQMNTGELFF.